These T cell receptor beta chains were read from a single sample in a study of regulatory T cells in long-lasting Graves disease. Using its own MiXCR run on the multiplex PCR reads, TCRdb lists one record per CDR3 protein. The table includes approximately 300,000 distinct CDR3 sequences, 15% to 20% detected once. Sequenced here: peripheral blood mononuclear cells (PBMCs), sampled at new diagnosis, from a patient treated with antithyroid drugs. These receptors came from a female donor with Graves disease. Both conserved end residues are part of each CDR3. Each record gives: J gene, D gene, V gene, clone size, CDR3 protein, CDR3 DNA. D genes are given only for firm matches. Clone size is given for some rows only: seen once, a few or many times, or a class if the clone is expanded.

TRBJ1-1	NA	TRBV20-1	many	CSARDRSYTEAFF	TGCAGTGCTAGAGACCGGTCTTACACTGAAGCTTTCTTT
TRBJ2-5	NA	TRBV11-2	many	CASSLNSQETQYF	TGTGCCAGCAGCTTAAACAGCCAAGAGACCCAGTACTTC
TRBJ2-3	NA	TRBV5-1	many	CASSFWNPDTQYF	TGCGCCAGCAGCTTTTGGAACCCAGATACGCAGTATTTT
TRBJ1-1	NA	TRBV2	NA	CASTGGSAGVLNTEAFF	TGTGCCAGCACCGGAGGGTCTGCAGGGGTCTTGAACACTGAAGCTTTCTTT
TRBJ2-7	NA	TRBV11-2	many	CASSWGRTGPYEQYF	TGTGCCAGCAGCTGGGGGAGGACGGGCCCCTACGAGCAGTACTTC
TRBJ1-5	NA	TRBV29-1	many	CSVGGDNQPQHF	TGCAGCGTTGGGGGGGACAATCAGCCCCAGCATTTT
TRBJ2-3	NA	TRBV6-2/TRBV6-3	many	CASRAEGSDTQYF	TGTGCCAGCAGAGCGGAAGGATCAGATACGCAGTATTTT
TRBJ2-1	TRBD2	TRBV12-3/TRBV12-4	many	CASRETSGSSEQFF	TGTGCCAGCAGGGAGACTAGCGGGAGCAGTGAGCAGTTCTTC
TRBJ1-1	TRBD1	TRBV5-1	many	CASSLRGQGSEAFF	TGCGCCAGCAGCTTGAGGGGACAGGGATCTGAAGCTTTCTTT
TRBJ2-7	NA	TRBV3-1	many	CASSLTIRYEQYF	TGTGCCAGCAGTCTCACAATACGTTACGAGCAGTACTTC
TRBJ1-2	NA	TRBV6-2/TRBV6-3	NA	CASSYQGNYGYTF	TGTGCCAGCAGTTACCAGGGCAACTATGGCTACACCTTC
TRBJ2-2	NA	TRBV11-1	many	CASSKGQSTGELFF	TGTGCCAGCAGCAAGGGTCAGAGTACCGGGGAGCTGTTTTTT
TRBJ2-7	NA	TRBV3-1	NA	CASSRTGVSYEQYF	TGTGCCAGCAGCCGCACGGGAGTTTCCTACGAGCAGTACTTC
TRBJ2-3	NA	TRBV28	many	CATLEGSTDTQYF	TGTGCCACCTTGGAGGGAAGCACAGATACGCAGTATTTT
TRBJ2-2	TRBD2	TRBV6-2/TRBV6-3	NA	CASSAAVAGGPNGELFF	TGTGCCAGCAGTGCGGCGGTAGCGGGAGGGCCAAACGGGGAGCTGTTTTTT
TRBJ1-6	NA	TRBV2	many	CASSEGGRDIQSLHF	TGTGCCAGCAGTGAAGGCGGCCGGGACATCCAGTCCCTCCACTTT
TRBJ2-1	TRBD2	TRBV27	NA	CASSLSTSGGGNEQFF	TGTGCCAGCAGTTTGTCTACTAGCGGGGGCGGCAATGAGCAGTTCTTC
TRBJ2-1	NA	TRBV10-3	few	CAISESHLHGTYTYNEQFF	TGTGCCATCAGTGAGTCCCACCTTCACGGGACGTACACCTACAATGAGCAGTTCTTC
TRBJ2-3	TRBD2	TRBV5-1	many	CASSRGGSTDTQYF	TGCGCCAGCAGCCGGGGAGGGAGCACAGATACGCAGTATTTT
TRBJ1-5	NA	TRBV27	many	CASSLGGAGQPQHF	TGTGCCAGCAGCTTAGGAGGGGCGGGACAGCCCCAGCATTTT
TRBJ2-2	NA	TRBV6-1	few	CASSLPWSESNTGELFF	TGTGCCAGCAGTCTACCATGGTCGGAATCGAACACCGGGGAGCTGTTTTTT
TRBJ1-1	TRBD1	TRBV5-1	many	CASSPDRANTEAFF	TGTGCCAGCAGCCCCGACAGGGCCAACACTGAAGCTTTCTTT
TRBJ2-3	TRBD2	TRBV20-1	NA	CSARDAGTRSDTQYF	TGCAGTGCTAGAGATGCCGGGACTAGGAGTGATACCCAGTATTTT
TRBJ1-1	TRBD1	TRBV30	NA	CAWSATGGSKAFF	TGTGCCTGGAGTGCTACAGGGGGCTCCAAAGCTTTCTTT
TRBJ2-3	NA	TRBV13	many	CASSSPRGRADTQYF	TGTGCCAGCAGCTCCCCCAGGGGAAGGGCAGATACGCAGTATTTT
TRBJ2-5	TRBD1	TRBV5-1	few	CASSLIDRGETQYF	TGCGCCAGCAGCTTAATAGACAGGGGAGAGACCCAGTACTTC
TRBJ1-2	NA	TRBV19	once	CASTRGMEDGYTF	TGTGCCAGTACTAGGGGGATGGAAGATGGCTACACCTTC
TRBJ2-5	TRBD2	TRBV2	NA	CASRAGLAGQETQYF	TGTGCCAGCAGAGCGGGACTAGCGGGCCAAGAGACCCAGTACTTC
TRBJ1-2	TRBD1	TRBV7-9	many	CASSLAGTEGGYTF	TGTGCCAGCAGCTTGGCCGGGACAGAGGGGGGCTACACCTTC
TRBJ2-7	NA	TRBV4-2	few	CASSQFGAYEQYF	TGTGCCAGCAGCCAATTTGGGGCCTACGAGCAGTACTTC
TRBJ2-1	NA	TRBV27	many	CASSTISGTAGGEQFF	TGTGCCAGCAGTACAATTTCCGGGACTGCGGGCGGTGAGCAGTTCTTC
TRBJ1-1	NA	TRBV4-1	NA	CASSQVGSGMNTEAFF	TGCGCCAGCAGCCAAGTCGGGTCGGGGATGAACACTGAAGCTTTCTTT
TRBJ2-5	NA	TRBV12-3/TRBV12-4	many	CASSFLSGEETQYF	TGTGCCAGCAGTTTCCTTTCAGGCGAAGAGACCCAGTACTTC
TRBJ2-1	NA	TRBV5-4	few	CASSPAEGTEQFF	TGTGCCAGCAGCCCCGCTGAGGGTACAGAGCAGTTCTTC
TRBJ1-1	NA	TRBV5-1	many	CASSLAPHGAGAEAFF	TGCGCCAGCAGCTTGGCCCCCCACGGGGCCGGGGCTGAAGCTTTCTTT
TRBJ2-7	TRBD2	TRBV7-8	many	CASSSNGGVYEQYF	TGTGCCAGCAGCTCCAATGGGGGGGTCTACGAGCAGTACTTC
TRBJ2-7	NA	TRBV6-5	NA	CASSYSLQSEQYF	TGTGCCAGCAGTTACTCGTTGCAGAGCGAGCAGTACTTC
TRBJ2-1	NA	TRBV6-5	NA	CASSYSLQPGGAHNEQFF	TGTGCCAGCAGTTACTCCCTCCAGCCTGGGGGCGCGCACAATGAGCAGTTCTTC
TRBJ1-1	NA	TRBV20-1	many	CSARVGTTMGTEAFF	TGCAGTGCTAGAGTCGGCACCACAATGGGCACTGAAGCTTTCTTT
TRBJ1-2	TRBD1	TRBV4-1	NA	CASSQPGQGAFGYTF	TGCGCCAGCAGCCAACCCGGACAGGGGGCGTTCGGCTACACCTTC
TRBJ2-7	NA	TRBV5-1	many	CASSLAGVANEQYF	TGCGCCAGCAGCCTGGCAGGGGTCGCGAACGAGCAGTACTTC
TRBJ1-2	NA	TRBV18	many	CASSPPGLSYGYTF	TGTGCCAGCTCACCCCCTGGCCTGAGCTATGGCTACACCTTC
TRBJ2-3	TRBD1	TRBV11-2	few	CASSLTGTGAFTFF	TGTGCCAGCAGCTTAACGGGGACAGGGGCTTTCACTTTCTTT
TRBJ2-5	TRBD2	TRBV9	many	CASSAEGLAERETQYF	TGTGCCAGCAGCGCCGAGGGACTAGCGGAACGAGAGACCCAGTACTTC
TRBJ2-7	NA	TRBV29-1	few	CSVGHGVYEQYF	TGCAGCGTGGGACACGGGGTCTACGAGCAGTACTTC
TRBJ2-2	TRBD1	TRBV19	NA	CASKGQGGDTGELFF	TGTGCCAGTAAGGGACAGGGCGGAGACACCGGGGAGCTGTTTTTT
TRBJ2-1	NA	TRBV12-3/TRBV12-4	many	CASSLRGAGEQFF	TGTGCCAGCAGTTTAAGGGGGGCAGGAGAGCAGTTCTTC
TRBJ2-1	NA	TRBV7-2	few	CASSFPQQGNEQFF	TGTGCCAGCAGCTTCCCCCAGCAGGGGAATGAGCAGTTCTTC
TRBJ1-5	NA	TRBV28	many	CASSTSTVQPQHF	TGTGCCAGCAGCACCTCAACTGTTCAGCCCCAGCATTTT
TRBJ1-4	NA	TRBV28	many	CASIPGTAYNEKLFF	TGTGCCAGCATACCCGGGACCGCCTATAATGAAAAACTGTTTTTT
TRBJ2-7	NA	TRBV28	many	CASSSRLTTDEQYF	TGTGCCAGCAGTTCCAGGCTAACTACCGACGAGCAGTACTTC
TRBJ2-7	TRBD2	TRBV20-1	many	CSASGLAGVSYEQYF	TGCAGTGCTAGCGGACTAGCGGGAGTATCCTACGAGCAGTACTTC
TRBJ1-5	TRBD1	TRBV29-1	NA	CSVEQTQGQPQHF	TGCAGCGTCGAGCAGACACAGGGGCAGCCCCAGCATTTT
TRBJ1-2	NA	TRBV6-5	NA	CASSYTGEGGYTF	TGTGCCAGCAGTTACACCGGGGAGGGAGGCTACACCTTC
TRBJ2-7	NA	TRBV4-2	few	CASSQEGGEYSYEQYF	TGTGCCAGCAGCCAAGAGGGTGGCGAATACTCCTACGAGCAGTACTTC